This T cell receptor beta chain was observed in a study of blood T cell repertoires in COVID-19. The overall study: COVID-19 samples collected from the United States, Italy and Spain covered acute and convalescent phases.

In this sample, this clone turned up once. The germline V gene encodes CDR1 SGDLS and CDR2 YYNGEE. The junction had 11 bases not matched to a gene; V was cut back by 2 bases and J by 4 bases. The CDR3 has 19 residues. Under the authors' procedure: Estimated nucleated cell counts came from reference gene primer amplification. The protocol was immunoSEQ multiplex PCR, while the TCRdb copy is restricted to in-frame clones and leaves out a portion. D and trimming were read from the DNA, whereas the V and J calls and clone size are those reported in that table. The data contain some 150,000 clones, over 80% of them singletons.

The chain is built from TRBV9 and TRBJ2-3, with 15 bases lining up with TRBD2. The sample consisted of peripheral blood. The origin of this receptor is a man aged 45-65 years with active COVID-19. This CDR3 reads CASSVKGTSGGIGADTQYF. CDR3 in DNA: TGTGCCAGCAGCGTTAAGGGGACTAGCGGGGGGATTGGCGCAGATACGCAGTATTTT.